This TCR beta chain was obtained from a study of blood T cell repertoires in COVID-19. Across the whole study: Researchers got acute and convalescent COVID-19 samples from the United States, Italy and Spain. From T cells, B-cell-depleted T cells, or PBMCs came the material, which was cDNA or gDNA.

Trimming took 7 bases from V and 2 from J, leaving 21 bases between them. The CDR3 is made up of 16 amino acids. Germline loops: CDR1 MDHEN, CDR2 SYDVKM. In the source study's methods: Counts of nucleated cells, estimated from reference gene primer amplification, were obtained. Clones were read by immunoSEQ multiplex PCR, and TCRdb kept only the in-frame ones, dropping some. That table furnishes V, J and clone size, whereas the DNA furnished D and trimming. The sample has about 160,000 clones; over 70% are singletons. J is TRBJ2-7 and V is TRBV28, with D possibly being TRBD2 (5 bases). The sample was peripheral blood. The sequence was obtained from a woman of 80 years or more with active or convalescent COVID-19. The chain's CDR3 is CASTPNEGLATYEQYF. The CDR3 DNA sequence: TGTGCCAGCACTCCAAATGAGGGATTGGCGACCTACGAGCAGTACTTC.